This T cell receptor beta chain comes out of a study of graft-versus-host responses after intestinal transplantation. Clones were sequenced by immunoSEQ multiplex PCR, and TCRdb holds only the in-frame ones, with some missing. The sample shows 99,000 or so clones, more than 75% of them seen only once. As concerns this clone: Its antigen remains unidentified.

This CDR3 is built from 22 residues. General study findings and limits: Allografts of patients with graft-donor T cell macrochimerism showed high graft-versus-host to host-versus-graft clone ratios.

The sequence was collected from a human patient who received an intestinal transplant, so some T cells may come from the graft donor. V is TRBV1 and J is TRBJ1-5. TRBV1 is a pseudogene segment. The sample consisted of PBMCs, taken 255 days after intestinal transplant. The DNA of the CDR3 is TGCACCAGCATAACTAGCTCCCTTCTCGGCCCCCGGGACCATTACCCTCATCAGCCCCAGCATTTT. It translates to CTSITSSLLGPRDHYPHQPQHF.